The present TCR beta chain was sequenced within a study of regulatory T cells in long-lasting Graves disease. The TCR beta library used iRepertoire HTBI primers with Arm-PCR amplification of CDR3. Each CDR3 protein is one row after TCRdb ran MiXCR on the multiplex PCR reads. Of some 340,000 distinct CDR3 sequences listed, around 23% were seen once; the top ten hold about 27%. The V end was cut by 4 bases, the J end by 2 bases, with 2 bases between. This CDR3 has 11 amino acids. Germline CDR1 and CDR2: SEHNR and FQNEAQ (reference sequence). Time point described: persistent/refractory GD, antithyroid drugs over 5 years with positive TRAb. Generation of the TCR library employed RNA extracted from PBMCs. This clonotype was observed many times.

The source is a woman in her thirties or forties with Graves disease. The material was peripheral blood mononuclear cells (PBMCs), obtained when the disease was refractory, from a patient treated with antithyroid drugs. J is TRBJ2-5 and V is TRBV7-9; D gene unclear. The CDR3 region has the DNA TGTGCCAGCAGCTATCAAGAGACCCAGTACTTC. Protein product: CASSYQETQYF.